This T cell receptor (beta chain) was sequenced in a study of blood T cell repertoires in COVID-19. In the study overall: The study drew acute and convalescent COVID-19 samples from the United States, Italy and Spain. T cells, B-cell-depleted T cells, or PBMCs provided the cDNA or gDNA that served as material.

The CDR3 length is 14 residues. V lost 2 bases, J lost 4 bases, and 14 bases lay in between. Germline V gene sequence: CDR1 GTSNPN, CDR2 SVGIG (reference sequence). In the source study's methods: The authors estimated nucleated cell counts from reference gene primer amplification. Some clones are missing from TCRdb's copy, which holds only in-frame ones; the method was immunoSEQ multiplex PCR. V, J and clone size were drawn from that table, and D and trimming were deduced from the DNA. The table has hundreds of thousands of clones, more than 70% seen once; the top ten hold around 7.9%. Seattle-derived patients entered the study during active infection and were followed longitudinally.

The chain recombines TRBV30 with TRBJ1-1, with D perhaps TRBD1 (6 bases). The specimen sequenced was peripheral blood. The clonotype originates from a woman aged 70-85 years with COVID-19, enrolled during active disease. The CDR3 sequence is CAWSTGQWGTEAFF. CDR3 coding DNA: TGTGCCTGGAGTACAGGACAGTGGGGCACTGAAGCTTTCTTT.